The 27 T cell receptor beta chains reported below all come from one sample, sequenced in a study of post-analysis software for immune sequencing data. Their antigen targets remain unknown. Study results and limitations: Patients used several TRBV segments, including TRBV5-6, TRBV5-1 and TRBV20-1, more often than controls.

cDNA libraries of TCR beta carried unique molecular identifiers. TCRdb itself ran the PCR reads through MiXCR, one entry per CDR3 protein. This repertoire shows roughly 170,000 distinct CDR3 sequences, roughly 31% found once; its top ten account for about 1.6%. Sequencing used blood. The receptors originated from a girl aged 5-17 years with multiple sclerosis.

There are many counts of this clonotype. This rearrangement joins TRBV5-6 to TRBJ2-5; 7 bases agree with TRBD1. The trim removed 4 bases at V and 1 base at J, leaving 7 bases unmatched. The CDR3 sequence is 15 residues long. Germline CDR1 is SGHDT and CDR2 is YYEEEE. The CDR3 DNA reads TGTGCCAGCAGCCCGCAAGGGACAGTCCAAGAGACCCAGTACTTC. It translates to CASSPQGTVQETQYF. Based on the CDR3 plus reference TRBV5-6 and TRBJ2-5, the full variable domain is DAGVTQSPTHLIKTRGQQVTLRCSPKSGHDTVSWYQQALGQGPQFIFQYYEEEERQRGNFPDRFSGHQFPNYSSELNVNALLLGDSALYLCASSPQGTVQETQYFGPGTRLLVL.

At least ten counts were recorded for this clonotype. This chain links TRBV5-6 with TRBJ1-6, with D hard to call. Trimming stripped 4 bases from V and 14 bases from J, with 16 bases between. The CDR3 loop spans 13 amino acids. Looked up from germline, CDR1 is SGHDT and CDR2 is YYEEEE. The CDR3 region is CASSSTPGEALHF. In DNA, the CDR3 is TGTGCCAGCAGCAGCACCCCCGGGGAGGCCCTCCACTTT.

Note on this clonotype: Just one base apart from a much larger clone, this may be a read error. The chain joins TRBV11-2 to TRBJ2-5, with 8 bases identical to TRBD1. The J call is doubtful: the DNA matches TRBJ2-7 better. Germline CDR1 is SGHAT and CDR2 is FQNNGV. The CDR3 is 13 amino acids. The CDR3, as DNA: TGTGCCAGCAGCTTATCAGGGGGCAACGAGCAGTACTTC. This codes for CASSLSGGNEQYF.

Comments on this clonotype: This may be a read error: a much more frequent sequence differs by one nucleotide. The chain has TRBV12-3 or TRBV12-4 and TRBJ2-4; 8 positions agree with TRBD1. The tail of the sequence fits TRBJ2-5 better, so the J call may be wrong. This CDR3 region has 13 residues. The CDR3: CASSADREKTQYF. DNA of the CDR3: TGTGCCAGCAGCGCGGACAGGGAAAAGACCCAGTACTTC.

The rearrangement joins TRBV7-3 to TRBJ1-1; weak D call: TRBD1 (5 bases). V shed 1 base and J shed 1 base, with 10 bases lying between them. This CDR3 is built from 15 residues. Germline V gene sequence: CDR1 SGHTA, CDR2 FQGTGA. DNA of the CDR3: TGTGCCAGCAGCTTAATCCCGGGGGGGAACACTGAAGCTTTCTTT. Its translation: CASSLIPGGNTEAFF. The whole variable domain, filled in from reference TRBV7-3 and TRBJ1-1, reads GAGVSQTPSNKVTEKGKYVELRCDPISGHTALYWYRQSLGQGPEFLIYFQGTGAADDSGLPNDRFFAVRPEGSVSTLKIQRTERGDSAVYLCASSLIPGGNTEAFFGQGTRLTVV.

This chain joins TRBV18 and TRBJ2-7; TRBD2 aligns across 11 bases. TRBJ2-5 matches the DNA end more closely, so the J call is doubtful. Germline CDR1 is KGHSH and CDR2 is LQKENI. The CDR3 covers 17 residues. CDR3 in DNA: TGTGCCAGCTCACCATCTACTAGCGGGAGCGCTCGGGAGACCCAGTACTTC. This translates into CASSPSTSGSARETQYF.

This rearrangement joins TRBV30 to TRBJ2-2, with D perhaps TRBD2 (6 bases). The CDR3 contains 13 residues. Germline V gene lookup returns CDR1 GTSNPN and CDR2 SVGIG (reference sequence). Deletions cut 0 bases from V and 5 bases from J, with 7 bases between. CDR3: CAWSVGGTGELFF. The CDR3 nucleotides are TGTGCCTGGAGTGTTGGGGGGACCGGGGAGCTGTTTTTT.

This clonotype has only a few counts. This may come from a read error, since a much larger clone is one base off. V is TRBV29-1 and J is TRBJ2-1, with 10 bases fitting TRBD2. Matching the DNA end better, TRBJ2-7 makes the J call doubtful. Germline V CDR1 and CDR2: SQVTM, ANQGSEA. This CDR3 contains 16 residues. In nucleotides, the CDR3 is TGCAGCGTTGAAGCCGGACTAGCGGAGTCCTACAATGAGCAGTACTTC. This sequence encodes CSVEAGLAESYNEQYF.

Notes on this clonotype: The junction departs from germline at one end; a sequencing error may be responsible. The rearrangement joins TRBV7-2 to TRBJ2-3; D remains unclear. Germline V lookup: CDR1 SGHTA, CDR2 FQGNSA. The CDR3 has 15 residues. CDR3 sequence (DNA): TGTGCCAGCAGCCGACATCCCACCCAGATAGATGCGCAGTATTTT. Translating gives CASSRHPTQIDAQYF.

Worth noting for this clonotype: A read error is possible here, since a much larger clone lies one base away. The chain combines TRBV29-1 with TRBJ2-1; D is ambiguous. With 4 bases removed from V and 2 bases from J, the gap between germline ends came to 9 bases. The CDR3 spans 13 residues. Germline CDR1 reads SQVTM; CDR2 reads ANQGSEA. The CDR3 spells CSVGGVAYNEQFF. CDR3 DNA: TGCAGCGTTGGTGGGGTCGCCTACAATGAGCAGTTCTTC.

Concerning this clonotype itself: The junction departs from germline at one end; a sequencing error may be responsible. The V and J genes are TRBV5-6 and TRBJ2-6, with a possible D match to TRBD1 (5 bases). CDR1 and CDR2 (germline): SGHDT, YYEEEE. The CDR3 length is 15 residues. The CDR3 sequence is CASSLRGTGANVLAF. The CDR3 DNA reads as TGTGCCAGCAGCTTAAGGGGTACTGGGGCCAACGTCCTGGCTTTC.

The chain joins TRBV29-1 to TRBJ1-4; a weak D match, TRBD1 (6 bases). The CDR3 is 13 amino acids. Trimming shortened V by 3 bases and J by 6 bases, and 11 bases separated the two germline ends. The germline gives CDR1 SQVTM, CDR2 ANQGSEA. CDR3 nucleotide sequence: TGCAGCGTTGAGGGGGCAGGGGATGAAAAACTGTTTTTT. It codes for CSVEGAGDEKLFF.

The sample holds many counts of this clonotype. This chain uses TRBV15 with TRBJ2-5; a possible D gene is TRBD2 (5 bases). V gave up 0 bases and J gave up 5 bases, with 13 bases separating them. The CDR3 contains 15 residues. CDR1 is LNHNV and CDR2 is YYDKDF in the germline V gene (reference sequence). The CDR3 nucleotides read TGTGCCACCAGCAGAGATCCGAGGGATGGGGAGACCCAGTACTTC. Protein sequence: CATSRDPRDGETQYF.

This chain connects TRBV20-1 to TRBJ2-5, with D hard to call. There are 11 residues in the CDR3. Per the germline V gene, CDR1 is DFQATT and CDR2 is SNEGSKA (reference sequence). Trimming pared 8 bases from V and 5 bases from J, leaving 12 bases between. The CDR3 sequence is CSTLVRETQYF. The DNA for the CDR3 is TGCAGTACTCTAGTTCGGGAGACCCAGTACTTC.

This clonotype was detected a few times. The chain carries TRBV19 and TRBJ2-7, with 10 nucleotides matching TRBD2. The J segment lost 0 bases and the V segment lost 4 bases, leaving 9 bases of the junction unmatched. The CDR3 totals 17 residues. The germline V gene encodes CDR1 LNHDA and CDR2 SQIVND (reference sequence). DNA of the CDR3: TGTGCCAGTAGTACCCTCCGGACTAGCGGAAGCTCCTACGAGCAGTACTTC. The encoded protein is CASSTLRTSGSSYEQYF.

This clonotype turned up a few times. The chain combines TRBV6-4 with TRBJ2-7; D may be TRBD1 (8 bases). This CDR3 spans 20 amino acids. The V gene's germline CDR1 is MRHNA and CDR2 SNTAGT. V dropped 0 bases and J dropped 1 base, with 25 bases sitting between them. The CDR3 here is CASSDSRGKGGTGMSYEQYF. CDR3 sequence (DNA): TGTGCCAGCAGTGACTCAAGGGGAAAGGGGGGGACAGGCATGTCCTACGAGCAGTACTTC.

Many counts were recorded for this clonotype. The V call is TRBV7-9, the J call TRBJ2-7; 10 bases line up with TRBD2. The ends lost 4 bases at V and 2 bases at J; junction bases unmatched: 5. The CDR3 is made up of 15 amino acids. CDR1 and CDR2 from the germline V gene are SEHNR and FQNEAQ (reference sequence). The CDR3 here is CASSSLSGRAYEQYF. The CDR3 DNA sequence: TGTGCCAGCAGCTCCTTGAGCGGGAGGGCCTACGAGCAGTACTTC.

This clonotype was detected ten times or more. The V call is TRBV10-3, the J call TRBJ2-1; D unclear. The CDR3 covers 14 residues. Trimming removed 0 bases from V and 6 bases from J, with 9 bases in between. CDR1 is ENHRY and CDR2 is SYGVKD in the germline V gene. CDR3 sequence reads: CAISESDGSNEQFF. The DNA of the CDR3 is TGTGCCATCAGTGAGTCCGATGGGTCCAATGAGCAGTTCTTC.

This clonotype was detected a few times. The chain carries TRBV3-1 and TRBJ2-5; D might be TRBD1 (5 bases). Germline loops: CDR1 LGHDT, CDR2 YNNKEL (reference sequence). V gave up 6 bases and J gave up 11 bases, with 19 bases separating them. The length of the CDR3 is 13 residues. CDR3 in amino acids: CASRDTANYKQYF. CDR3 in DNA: TGTGCCAGCAGGGACACAGCTAACTACAAGCAGTACTTC.

In nucleotides, the CDR3 is TGTGCCAGCAGCTTAGAGGGATGGAACACTGAAGCTTTCTTT. Protein sequence: CASSLEGWNTEAFF. This chain connects TRBV11-3 to TRBJ1-1; D remains unclear. V lost 0 bases, J lost 1 base, and 6 bases lay in between. This CDR3 spans 14 amino acids. Per germline, CDR1 SGHNT and CDR2 YENEEA.

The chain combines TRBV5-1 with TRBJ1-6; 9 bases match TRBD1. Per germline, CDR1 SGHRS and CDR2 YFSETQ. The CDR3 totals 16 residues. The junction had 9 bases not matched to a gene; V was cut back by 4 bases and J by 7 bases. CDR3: CASSQGTGRTNSPLHF. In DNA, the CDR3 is TGCGCCAGCAGCCAGGGGACAGGGAGGACGAATTCACCCCTCCACTTT. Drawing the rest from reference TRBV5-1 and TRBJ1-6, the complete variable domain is KAGVTQTPRYLIKTRGQQVTLSCSPISGHRSVSWYQQTPGQGLQFLFEYFSETQRNKGNFPGRFSGRQFSNSRSEMNVSTLELGDSALYLCASSQGTGRTNSPLHFGNGTRLTVT.

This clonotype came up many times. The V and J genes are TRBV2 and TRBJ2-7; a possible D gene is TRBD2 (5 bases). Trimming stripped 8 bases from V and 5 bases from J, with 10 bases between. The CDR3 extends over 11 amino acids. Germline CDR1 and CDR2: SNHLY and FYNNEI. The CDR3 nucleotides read TGTGCCAGCGGCGGAGGCCACGAGCAGTACTTC. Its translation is CASGGGHEQYF.

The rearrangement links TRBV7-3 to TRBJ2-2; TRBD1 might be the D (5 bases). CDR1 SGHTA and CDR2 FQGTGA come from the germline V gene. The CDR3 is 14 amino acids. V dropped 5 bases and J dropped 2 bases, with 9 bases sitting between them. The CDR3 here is CASSPQGNTGELFF. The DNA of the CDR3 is TGTGCCAGCAGCCCGCAGGGTAACACCGGGGAGCTGTTTTTT.

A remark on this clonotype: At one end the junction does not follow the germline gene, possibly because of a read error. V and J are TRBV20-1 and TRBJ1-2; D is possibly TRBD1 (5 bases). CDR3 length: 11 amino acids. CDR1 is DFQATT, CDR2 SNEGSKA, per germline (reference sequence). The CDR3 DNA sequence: TGCAGTGCTAGATGGGGCGGTGGCTGCACCTTC. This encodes CSARWGGGCTF.

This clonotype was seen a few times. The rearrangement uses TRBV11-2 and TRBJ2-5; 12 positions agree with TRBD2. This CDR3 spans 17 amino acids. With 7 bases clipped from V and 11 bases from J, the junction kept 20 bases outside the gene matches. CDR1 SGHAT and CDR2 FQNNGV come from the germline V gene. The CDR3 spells CASTARMLAGGPREQYF. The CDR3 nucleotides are TGTGCCAGCACGGCTCGGATGCTAGCGGGAGGGCCACGTGAGCAGTACTTC.

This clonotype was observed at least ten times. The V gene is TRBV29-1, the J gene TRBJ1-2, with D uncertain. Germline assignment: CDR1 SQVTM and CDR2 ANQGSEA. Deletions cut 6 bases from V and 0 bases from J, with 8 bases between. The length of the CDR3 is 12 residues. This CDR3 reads CSVSLTNYGYTF. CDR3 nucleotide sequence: TGCAGCGTCTCCTTGACTAACTATGGCTACACCTTC.

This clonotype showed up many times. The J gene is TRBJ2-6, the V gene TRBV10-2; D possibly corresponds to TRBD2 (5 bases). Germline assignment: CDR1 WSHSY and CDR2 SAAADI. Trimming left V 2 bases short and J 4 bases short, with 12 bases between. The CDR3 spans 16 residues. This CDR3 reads CASSEARGRGANVLTF. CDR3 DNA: TGCGCCAGCAGTGAGGCCAGAGGGAGAGGGGCCAACGTCCTGACTTTC.